This TCR beta chain was sequenced in a study of spatial heterogeneity in lung cancer. Study summary: In the raw reads, each unique TCR and UMI combination was present more than ten times on average. The study's findings and limits: Among blood samples, ubiquitous expanded tumor TCRs appeared more at resection than at follow-up.

TCRdb re-derived calls from the 5' RACE reads in MiXCR, one entry per CDR3 protein. The sample carries some 83,000 distinct CDR3 sequences, approximately 8.1% recorded once. In the case of this clonotype: What it binds is not known.

The sample's time point: sample taken at primary tumor resection. The approximately 78 donors had untreated early-stage non-small cell lung cancer. J lost 9 bases, V lost 6 bases, and 7 bases had no gene match. The CDR3 is 13 residues long. In germline, CDR1 is SGHTA, CDR2 FQGNSA. The genes are TRBV7-2 and TRBJ2-1, with TRBD2 identical over 8 bases. This clonotype was sampled from a male donor with early-stage non-small cell lung cancer. The specimen was PBMCs, collected at surgery. The CDR3 nucleotides read TGTGCCAGCAGTATGACTCGGGGGGGTGAGCAGTTCTTC. It specifies CASSMTRGGEQFF.